The source of this T cell receptor beta chain is a study of blood T cell repertoires in COVID-19 (TCRdb year 2020). About the full investigation: Samples from collaborators originated in the United States, Italy and Spain and spanned both the acute and convalescent phases of COVID-19. The repertoires were released in a freely available public database meant as a resource for research on the immune response to SARS-CoV-2. Subjects who had been exposed to COVID-19, were actively infected with it, or had recovered from it provided the deeply sampled blood TCRbeta repertoires that made up the dataset. The prospective study material was composed of cDNA or gDNA derived from T cells, B-cell-depleted T cells, or PBMCs. HLA class I and class II types, where available, came from metadata supplied by the sample provider rather than from assay-based typing. Samples came from the ongoing ImmuneRACE study (first 160 participants) plus 1,254 subjects from 6 global collaborators. Nearly every sample came with metadata listing a de-identified subject ID, COVID-19 status, age in years and sex.

This clone showed up just once. Its specific antigen is unknown. Base qualities are not recorded, but no much larger clone differs from it by a single base. Points the paper makes about the study in general: The quantity of clinical and demographic metadata differed by source and by participant and was supplied without curation.

Samples from volunteer blood donors who had recovered from COVID-19 were contributed by a second Seattle source. Collaborating institutions collected whole blood in K2EDTA tubes following their own protocols. For TCRbeta analysis, collaborators shipped samples in one of three forms: frozen whole blood, isolated PBMCs, or DNA extracted from either of those sample types. The CDR3 runs 18 residues from the cysteine to the phenylalanine. The sequence is cut down to CDR3 DNA, 54 bases in frame from base 1. The junction carries 22 bases between V and J, which are trimmed by 4 bases and 3 bases respectively. The germline V gene specifies MNHNS as CDR1 and SASEGT as CDR2. The immunoSEQ Assay, a bias-controlled multiplex PCR, was used to amplify TCRbeta CDR3 regions from genomic DNA. As for the authors' bioinformatics: Within the assay, amplification of reference gene primers was used to estimate how many nucleated cells each sample contained. To quantify the absolute abundance of each unique TCRbeta CDR3 rearrangement, sequence reads were collapsed and filtered. For each sample, productive Simpson clonality was calculated as the square root of Simpson's diversity index across productive rearrangements. TCRdb holds this immuneACCESS table with in-frame rearrangements only. Some clones are missing; in checked studies, unresolved V genes explain under half, and the rest has no known cause. That table is the source of V, J and clone size, and D and trimming were worked out from the DNA. For this sample there are 200,000 to 300,000 clones; about four fifths appear just once. Roughly 1.9% of the sample comes from the top ten.

This TCR was sampled from a man under 40 who had recovered from COVID-19. Sequencing was performed on peripheral blood. The chain uses TRBV6-1 and TRBJ1-5, and possibly TRBD1, on 6 matching bases. CDR3 reads: CASSGVPFGQNNNQPQHF. The nucleotide sequence is given as TGTGCCAGCAGTGGTGTTCCTTTCGGACAGAATAACAATCAGCCCCAGCATTTT.